The 22 T cell receptor beta chains reported below all come from one sample, sequenced in a study of blood T cell repertoires in COVID-19. TCRdb's table, derived via immunoSEQ multiplex PCR, lists solely in-frame clones and lacks some. The repertoire includes about 120,000 clones, around three quarters of them detected once, and approximately 3.9% sits in the top ten. The material sequenced was peripheral blood. Source of these receptors: a woman of 80 years or more with acute or convalescent COVID-19.

CDR3 residues: CASSQPGGGYGYTF. For the CDR3, the DNA is TGCGCCAGCAGTCAACCTGGGGGCGGGTATGGCTACACCTTC. The chain uses TRBV23-1 and TRBJ1-2, with D possibly being TRBD1 (6 bases). TRBV23-1 is placed among ORFs of uncertain function. The CDR3 spans 14 residues. V was cut by 2 bases and J by 5 bases, with 12 bases left in between.

This chain connects TRBV6-1 to TRBJ2-5; D is perhaps TRBD2 (5 bases). The CDR3 has 16 amino acids. Trimming pared 3 bases from V and 1 base from J, leaving 15 bases between. The germline CDR1 and CDR2 sequences are MNHNS and SASEGT. The CDR3 DNA follows: TGTGCCAGCAGTGATTCCCCACCGGGAACCCAAGAGACCCAGTACTTC. Amino acid sequence: CASSDSPPGTQETQYF.

The genes are TRBV7-3 and TRBJ1-2; no clear D gene. The CDR3 has 12 residues. Germline CDR1 is SGHTA and CDR2 is FQGTGA. The V end was cut by 3 bases, the J end by 7 bases, with 9 bases between. The chain's CDR3 is CASSLKRGGYTF. The CDR3 region has the DNA TGTGCCAGCAGCTTGAAACGCGGTGGCTACACCTTC.

V usage is TRBV5-1 and J usage is TRBJ2-7; 8 bases align to TRBD2. CDR1 is SGHRS, CDR2 YFSETQ, per germline. The J segment lost 1 base and the V segment lost 0 bases, leaving 3 bases of the junction unmatched. The CDR3 is 15 amino acids. DNA of the CDR3: TGCGCCAGCAGCTTGGACAGCGGGGGTTCCTACGAGCAGTACTTC. Translated, it gives CASSLDSGGSYEQYF.

This chain connects TRBV11-2 to TRBJ2-5, with D perhaps TRBD1 (5 bases). The CDR3 sequence is 14 residues long. The V end lost 1 base, the J end lost 1 base, and 7 bases lay between the germline ends. CDR1 SGHAT and CDR2 FQNNGV come from the germline V gene. The DNA for the CDR3 is TGTGCCAGCAGCTTAGCCAGGGCCCAAGAGACCCAGTACTTC. Translating gives CASSLARAQETQYF.

The J gene is TRBJ1-1, the V gene TRBV29-1, with 7 positions matching TRBD1. This CDR3 is built from 12 residues. With V trimmed by 4 bases and J by 5 bases, 4 bases remained unmatched. Germline CDR1 is SQVTM and CDR2 is ANQGSEA. CDR3 nucleotide sequence: TGCAGCGTTGCCTTGACAGGGACTGAAGCTTTCTTT. Its translation is CSVALTGTEAFF.

In its sample, this clone was seen a few times. The CDR3 here is CASSSDSYNEQFF. In DNA form, the CDR3 reads TGTGCCAGCAGTTCCGACAGCTACAATGAGCAGTTCTTC. The J gene is TRBJ2-1, the V gene TRBV6-2 or TRBV6-3; tentative D call: TRBD1 (5 bases). CDR1 is MNHEY and CDR2 is SVGEGT in the germline V gene. Trimming removed 4 bases at V and 3 bases at J, with 7 bases between. The CDR3 is 13 residues long.

Of note for this clone: This specimen includes other DNA sequences encoding the same CDR3. The V and J genes are TRBV19 and TRBJ2-7; D is perhaps TRBD1 (6 bases). Trimming shortened V by 2 bases and J by 5 bases, and 13 bases separated the two germline ends. CDR1 and CDR2 (germline): LNHDA, SQIVND (reference sequence). The CDR3 has 14 amino acids. The CDR3 here is CASSIRGSGDEQYF. The CDR3, as DNA: TGTGCCAGTAGTATACGGGGATCAGGGGACGAGCAGTACTTC.

The chain couples TRBV5-1 to TRBJ2-3, with D hard to call. Germline values: CDR1 SGHRS, CDR2 YFSETQ. This CDR3 region has 17 residues. V was trimmed by 0 bases and J by 6 bases, leaving 20 bases between them. CDR3 sequence (DNA): TGCGCCAGCAGCTTGGATCCCTTTGGGCAGGCCGGTGATACGCAGTATTTT. Translating it yields CASSLDPFGQAGDTQYF.

The chain combines TRBV3-1 (or the pseudogene TRBV3-2) with TRBJ1-6; tentative D call: TRBD1 (5 bases). V dropped 0 bases and J dropped 7 bases, with 13 bases sitting between them. This CDR3 is built from 16 residues. Germline lookup yields CDR1 LGHDT and CDR2 YNNKEL (reference sequence). CDR3 bases: TGTGCCAGCAGCCAAGATTGGCAGGGCAGAAATTCACCCCTCCACTTT. It specifies CASSQDWQGRNSPLHF.

This rearrangement joins TRBV30 to TRBJ1-2; D is uncertain. The CDR3 length is 13 residues. V lost 3 bases and J lost 3, with 11 bases in between. Germline lookup yields CDR1 GTSNPN and CDR2 SVGIG (reference sequence). The CDR3, as DNA: TGTGCCTGGAGCCCTCGGGGAGACTATGGCTACACCTTC. Amino acids: CAWSPRGDYGYTF.

This clone was detected only once. This rearrangement joins TRBV7-2 to TRBJ2-7; D is unresolved. The CDR3 extends over 15 amino acids. The germline V gene has CDR1 SGHTA and CDR2 FQGNSA. V was pared by 5 bases and J by 2 bases, with 16 bases between. This CDR3 is CASSPFLTAPYEQYF. CDR3 bases: TGTGCCAGCAGCCCGTTTCTGACTGCACCCTACGAGCAGTACTTC.

V gene TRBV6-6 combines with J gene TRBJ2-1, with 7 bases fitting TRBD1. The germline V gene encodes CDR1 MNHNY and CDR2 SVGAGI (reference sequence). The trim removed 8 bases at V and 5 bases at J, leaving 12 bases unmatched. The length of the CDR3 is 15 residues. The CDR3 nucleotides read TGTGCCAGCCGCCAGCTGGGACAGCCACACAATGAGCAGTTCTTC. This translates into CASRQLGQPHNEQFF.

This sequence joins TRBV11-2 and TRBJ1-5; a possible D gene is TRBD1 (6 bases). The germline V gene has CDR1 SGHAT and CDR2 FQNNGV. The CDR3 is made up of 14 amino acids. The V end lost 5 bases, the J end lost 10 bases, and 18 bases lay between the germline ends. The CDR3 nucleotides are TGTGCCAGCAGCCTGGGACAAGTTAGTCGCCCCCAGCATTTT. It translates to CASSLGQVSRPQHF.

The V call is TRBV19, the J call TRBJ1-2; D is ambiguous. The CDR3 is made up of 13 amino acids. Germline CDR1 is LNHDA and CDR2 is SQIVND (reference sequence). Deletions cut 5 bases from V and 7 bases from J, with 14 bases between. The CDR3 spells CASSLGLRSGYTF. The DNA of the CDR3 is TGTGCCAGTAGTCTCGGACTGAGAAGTGGCTACACCTTC. Combining the CDR3 with reference TRBV19 and TRBJ1-2 gives the whole variable domain DGGITQSPKYLFRKEGQNVTLSCEQNLNHDAMYWYRQDPGQGLRLIYYSQIVNDFQKGDIAEGYSVSREKKESFPLTVTSAQKNPTAFYLCASSLGLRSGYTFGSGTRLTVV.

V usage is TRBV11-2 and J usage is TRBJ2-5; 10 nucleotides line up with TRBD1. The CDR3 is 14 residues long. Germline values: CDR1 SGHAT, CDR2 FQNNGV. V was clipped by 7 bases and J by 6 bases; unmatched bases: 8. CDR3 bases: TGTGCCAGCATCGGGACAGGGGCGGCGAAGACCCAGTACTTC. The encoded protein is CASIGTGAAKTQYF.

The genes are TRBV4-3 and TRBJ1-2; D possibly corresponds to TRBD1 (5 bases). The CDR3 has 15 residues. The germline V and J ends were trimmed by 0 bases and 8 bases, with 16 bases remaining between them. Looked up from germline, CDR1 is LGHNA and CDR2 is YSLEER. The CDR3 bases are TGCGCCAGCAGCCAAGATTTGCAGGCCTGGGGCGGCTACACCTTC. Amino acid sequence: CASSQDLQAWGGYTF.

V and J are TRBV7-8 and TRBJ2-2, with a possible D match to TRBD1 (6 bases). Germline V gene data show CDR1 as SGHVS and CDR2 as FQNEAQ. The V end lost 0 bases, the J end lost 7 bases, and 12 bases lay between the germline ends. The CDR3 is 15 residues long. In DNA, the CDR3 is TGTGCCAGCAGCTTAGCCGCAGGGGTCGTCGGGGAGCTGTTTTTT. The encoded protein is CASSLAAGVVGELFF.

The chain carries TRBV5-5 and TRBJ2-1; 9 nucleotides match TRBD2. Trimming removed 1 base from V and 1 base from J; junction bases left unmatched: 6. The CDR3 runs 17 residues. Per the germline V gene, CDR1 is SGHKS and CDR2 is YYEKEE (reference sequence). The CDR3 protein is CASSLLAGGRSYNEQFF. For the CDR3, the DNA is TGTGCCAGCAGCTTGTTGGCGGGAGGGCGATCCTACAATGAGCAGTTCTTC.

The chain employs TRBV6-6 and TRBJ1-1, with D perhaps TRBD1 (6 bases). The V gene's germline CDR1 is MNHNY and CDR2 SVGAGI (reference sequence). The CDR3 is 14 residues long. Between the trimmed V and J ends, which lost 7 bases and 3 bases, there was a span of 15 bases. The CDR3 DNA follows: TGTGCCAGCATTCCTACAGGGTACGACACTGAAGCTTTCTTT. Encoded protein: CASIPTGYDTEAFF.

The rearrangement joins TRBV5-1 to TRBJ1-4; D is unresolved. Germline values: CDR1 SGHRS, CDR2 YFSETQ. V lost 0 bases to trimming and J lost 5 bases, with 11 bases between them. The CDR3 totals 15 residues. CDR3 residues: CASSLGSAQNEKLFF. The CDR3 DNA is TGCGCCAGCAGCTTGGGTAGCGCCCAAAATGAAAAACTGTTTTTT.

This clone was detected only once. Germline and junction disagree at one end, which may indicate a read error. The chain combines TRBV10-3 with TRBJ2-2; 9 nucleotides line up with TRBD2. CDR1 is ENHRY, CDR2 SYGVKD, per germline. This CDR3 region has 17 residues. The CDR3 protein is CAINPAGGRENAGELFF. CDR3 nucleotides: TGTGCCATCAATCCAGCGGGGGGTAGGGAGAACGCCGGGGAGCTGTTTTTT.